This T cell receptor beta chain was obtained from a study of blood T cell repertoires in COVID-19. Germline assignment: CDR1 PRHDT and CDR2 FYEKMQ (reference sequence). Losses at the gene ends were 7 bases for V and 9 bases for J; bases not matched to a gene: 9. This CDR3 region has 14 residues. Only in-frame clones appear in the TCRdb table, and some are missing; sequencing was by immunoSEQ multiplex PCR. The data contain under 350,000 clones, around 90% of them singletons. Sequencing was carried out using peripheral blood. V usage is TRBV13 and J usage is TRBJ2-1; 10 bases are shared with TRBD1. The clonotype was recovered from a middle-aged man with acute or convalescent COVID-19. CDR3 residues: CASTTGGEVSEQFF. The CDR3, as DNA: TGTGCCAGCACGACAGGGGGCGAGGTCAGTGAGCAGTTCTTC.